Sequencing of this TCR beta chain was carried out in a study of CD8 T cells in Susac syndrome. In the study overall: Within the sequenced Susac syndrome patient group, about six exhibited active disease and about eight were in remission. Blood was drawn from Susac syndrome patients while they were therapy-naive, on corticosteroids, or on intravenous immunoglobulin alone.

Reverse transcription of roughly 0.5 to 1 ug RNA was performed with random hexamers. TCRdb re-analysed the immunoSEQ multiplex PCR reads in MiXCR, keeping a single row per CDR3 protein. The sample yields approximately 260,000 distinct CDR3 sequences, about 96% seen once. Only one count was recorded for this clonotype. Sequences were obtained from CD4+ T cells from PBMCs. The origin of this receptor is a human donor with Susac syndrome.

In nucleotides, the CDR3 is TGTGCCAGCAGCGTGGGCACTAGCGGGAGATATGAGCAGTTCTTC. Residues: CASSVGTSGRYEQFF. This chain connects TRBV9 to TRBJ2-1; 11 nucleotides line up with TRBD2. The V segment lost 2 bases and the J segment 8 bases; nucleotides outside the gene matches: 6. This CDR3 region has 15 residues. CDR1 and CDR2 (germline): SGDLS, YYNGEE. Full variable domain (remainder filled in from reference TRBV9 and TRBJ2-1): DSGVTQTPKHLITATGQRVTLRCSPRSGDLSVYWYQQSLDQGLQFLIQYYNGEERAKGNILERFSAQQFPDLHSELNLSSLELGDSALYFCASSVGTSGRYEQFFGPGTRLTVL.